This is a list of T cell receptor beta chains from one sample in a study of identifying expanded T cells in peripheral blood. The repertoire was sequenced with immunoSEQ multiplex PCR; TCRdb's copy has only in-frame clones and lacks some. This sample has about 82,000 clones, with about 90% found just once. The sequenced sample was blood. Receptor source: a person aged 18-70 years in good health. Both conserved end residues are part of each CDR3. The D gene is left open where the match is weak. Expanded clones get a size class; other rows say once, few or many, or leave the size out.

D	size	J	V	DNA	CDR3
.	.	TRBJ2-1	TRBV21-1	TGTGCCAGCATGCCTAATGCCCGAGACAGGGGGCGGCATGAGCAGTTCTTC	CASMPNARDRGRHEQFF
.	large	TRBJ2-3	TRBV4-1	TGCGCCAGCAGCCAAGACGGGGGCACTAGCACAGATACGCAGTATTTT	CASSQDGGTSTDTQYF
.	.	TRBJ2-1	TRBV20-1	TGCAGTGCTCCGCACTACAATGAGCAGTTCTTC	CSAPHYNEQFF
.	.	TRBJ1-2	TRBV5-1	TGCGCCAGCTCTCTGGAAGTCGCCAACTATGGCTACACCTTC	CASSLEVANYGYTF
.	.	TRBJ2-2	TRBV11-1	TGTGCCAGCAGCTTCTCTTTGATCACCGGGGAGCTGTTTTTT	CASSFSLITGELFF
TRBD2	.	TRBJ2-5	TRBV5-1	TGCGCCAGCAGCGGAAGGACTAGCGGGGCCCTACAAGAGACCCAGTACTTC	CASSGRTSGALQETQYF
.	.	TRBJ1-2	TRBV28	TGTGCCAGCAGACCCGACTATGGCTACACCTTC	CASRPDYGYTF
.	.	TRBJ1-1	TRBV30	TGTGCCTGGAGTAGAGGAGAAATGGCTGAAGCTTTCTTT	CAWSRGEMAEAFF
TRBD2	.	TRBJ2-7	TRBV6-6	TGTGCCAGCAGTTACGGACTAGCGCGCTACGAGCAGTACTTC	CASSYGLARYEQYF
TRBD1	.	TRBJ2-1	TRBV30	TGTGCCTGGAAACTGGGGGACAGGGACACCAATGAGCAGTTCTTC	CAWKLGDRDTNEQFF
TRBD1	once	TRBJ1-3	TRBV6-6	TGTGCCAGCAGCGGATACGGGACAGGGGAGGGAAACACCATATATTTT	CASSGYGTGEGNTIYF
TRBD1	.	TRBJ1-2	TRBV7-9	TGTGCCAGCAGCTTGGAGGGACAGGTCCGTTTCTATGGCTACACCTTC	CASSLEGQVRFYGYTF
.	.	TRBJ1-3	TRBV7-8	TGTGCCAGCAGCTACGCCGCAGGGGTCTCTGGAAACACCATATATTTT	CASSYAAGVSGNTIYF
.	.	TRBJ1-2	TRBV10-3	TGTGCCATCAGTGATGATGGGGAGGAAGGGTATGGCTACACCTTC	CAISDDGEEGYGYTF
.	few	TRBJ1-1	TRBV29-1	TGCAGCGCCGCGACAGGGAACACTGAAGCTTTCTTT	CSAATGNTEAFF
TRBD1	.	TRBJ1-6	TRBV10-3	TGTGCCATCAGTGACAGGGGGTCCATGGCTAATTCACCCCTCCACTTT	CAISDRGSMANSPLHF
.	few	TRBJ1-5	TRBV6-5	TGTGCCAGCAGTTACAATGTACTGACCTATCAGCCCCAGCATTTT	CASSYNVLTYQPQHF
.	.	TRBJ1-5	TRBV7-2	TGTGCCAGCAGCTTAGCGGGGTCGGGCAATCAGCCCCAGCATTTT	CASSLAGSGNQPQHF
.	.	TRBJ1-1	TRBV27	TGTGCCAGCAGCGCTCGTAGCTGGGGCGGAGGGGACACTGAAGCTTTCTTT	CASSARSWGGGDTEAFF
TRBD1	.	TRBJ2-6	TRBV27	TGTGCCAGCAGTTTGAGGGGGCCTGGGGCCAACGTCCTGACTTTC	CASSLRGPGANVLTF
TRBD1	.	TRBJ2-1	TRBV10-3	TGTGCCATCAATGGACAGGCAAATGAGCAGTTCTTC	CAINGQANEQFF
.	.	TRBJ2-6	TRBV19	TGTGCCAGTAGTATAACTCTTCTAGGCAGGTATTCTGGGGCCAACGTCCTGACTTTC	CASSITLLGRYSGANVLTF
TRBD1	.	TRBJ2-2	TRBV2	TGTGCCAGCAGAGACCGGACAGGGAGGACCGGGGAGCTGTTTTTT	CASRDRTGRTGELFF
.	few	TRBJ2-7	TRBV5-4	TGTGCCAGCAGCTCGCCATACGAGCAGTACTTC	CASSSPYEQYF
.	once	TRBJ1-2	TRBV19	TGTGCCAGTAGTATATCCGGGACCAGTGGCTACACCTTC	CASSISGTSGYTF
TRBD2	.	TRBJ2-1	TRBV4-1	TGCGCCAGCAGCCAATCGACTAGCGGAGATCACAATGAGCAGTTCTTC	CASSQSTSGDHNEQFF
.	.	TRBJ1-3	TRBV18	TGTGCCAGCTCCCAAGCGACAGTACTAGGCTCTGGAAACACCATATATTTT	CASSQATVLGSGNTIYF
.	.	TRBJ2-2	TRBV18	TGTGCCAGCGCATACCACGCGGAGCTGTTTTTT	CASAYHAELFF
TRBD1	.	TRBJ2-2	TRBV2	TGTGCCAGCATTGTAGGACAGGGTGACACCGGGGAGCTGTTTTTT	CASIVGQGDTGELFF
TRBD1	once	TRBJ1-6	TRBV5-5	TGTGCCAGCAGCCCCTTCAGGGGACAGAATTCACCCCTCCACTTT	CASSPFRGQNSPLHF
.	.	TRBJ2-5	TRBV7-9	TGTGCCAGCAGCCCTCCGGGGGCGCGAGAGACCCAGTACTTC	CASSPPGARETQYF
.	.	TRBJ1-2	TRBV5-4	TGTGCCAGCAGCTTGGGAACGAGGACGGATGGCTACACCTTC	CASSLGTRTDGYTF
.	once	TRBJ1-1	TRBV2	TGTGCCAGCGCGACAGATATGAACACTGAAGCTTTCTTT	CASATDMNTEAFF
.	.	TRBJ2-3	TRBV5-1	TGCGCCAGCAGCTTGACTGTCCCGTACTCCACAGATACGCAGTATTTT	CASSLTVPYSTDTQYF
.	once	TRBJ1-5	TRBV30	TGTGCCTGGAATAGCGGTCAAGTGAATAGCAATCAGCCCCAGCATTTT	CAWNSGQVNSNQPQHF
TRBD2	once	TRBJ2-5	TRBV7-2	TGTGCCAGCAGCTCAAGCGGGAGGGCCCGTGAGACCCAGTACTTC	CASSSSGRARETQYF
TRBD1	.	TRBJ1-1	TRBV30	TGTGCCTGGAGCGGAAACAGGGGAAACACTGAAGCTTTCTTT	CAWSGNRGNTEAFF
TRBD2	.	TRBJ2-2	TRBV5-1	TGCGCCAGCAGCATTACGGGCGGGGGACCCACCGGGGAGCTGTTTTTT	CASSITGGGPTGELFF
.	.	TRBJ1-1	TRBV5-4	TGTGCCAGCAGCCGCGGGGTCAACACTGAAGCTTTCTTT	CASSRGVNTEAFF
.	.	TRBJ2-1	TRBV27	TGTGCCAGCAGTTTAGGGGGGGCGAATGAGCAGTTCTTC	CASSLGGANEQFF
.	.	TRBJ1-1	TRBV5-1	TGCGCCAGCAGCTTCCAGGGTTCCTCTGAAGCTTTCTTT	CASSFQGSSEAFF
TRBD1	.	TRBJ1-1	TRBV4-1	TGCGCCAGCAGCCATCACAGGGGCCTATCCATGAACACTGAAGCTTTCTTT	CASSHHRGLSMNTEAFF
TRBD1	few	TRBJ1-5	TRBV12-5	TGTGCTAGTGGTTGGACAGGGGAAAGGAGCAATCAGCCCCAGCATTTT	CASGWTGERSNQPQHF
.	.	TRBJ1-2	TRBV6-6	TGTGCCAGTGGGACGGACTTGGGGACTGGTCGTGGCTACACCTTC	CASGTDLGTGRGYTF
TRBD1	.	TRBJ1-3	TRBV27	TGTGCCAGCAGTTTATCGTTCAGGGGGGGGAACACCATATATTTT	CASSLSFRGGNTIYF
.	.	TRBJ2-7	TRBV5-4	TGTGCCAGCAGCTTTGGAGGGTTGTCCTACGAGCAGTACTTC	CASSFGGLSYEQYF
.	.	TRBJ2-7	TRBV21-1	TGTGCCACCCTGGCGCGGGGGGTTATCTACGAGCAGTACTTC	CATLARGVIYEQYF
.	.	TRBJ1-2	TRBV25-1	TGTGCCAGCAGCAGGGGTCCCAACTATGGCTACACCTTC	CASSRGPNYGYTF
.	.	TRBJ1-2	TRBV19	TGTGCCAGTAGTATAGGTATTAATGGCTACACCTTC	CASSIGINGYTF
TRBD1	.	TRBJ1-4	TRBV11-2	TGTGCCAGCAGCTCTACAGGGGGAAGGGAAAAACTGTTTTTT	CASSSTGGREKLFF
TRBD1	.	TRBJ2-6	TRBV30	TGTGCCTGGAGAAGACAGGGGGTTGGGGCCAACGTCCTGACTTTC	CAWRRQGVGANVLTF
.	.	TRBJ1-2	TRBV9	TGTGCCAGCACAGGTACGGGTGATGGCTACACCTTC	CASTGTGDGYTF
TRBD1	.	TRBJ2-1	TRBV19	TGTGCCAGTAGTATATCTCCGGGACAGGGGCGAGGGGCCTCCTACAATGAGCAGTTCTTC	CASSISPGQGRGASYNEQFF
.	.	TRBJ1-2	TRBV23-1	TGCGCCAGGGGGCGCCGGGACCAAATAAACTATGGCTACACCTTC	CARGRRDQINYGYTF
.	.	TRBJ1-1	TRBV13	TGTGCCAGCAGCCACGAAGAACCCCGAGCTTTCTTT	CASSHEEPRAFF
TRBD1	.	TRBJ2-1	TRBV28	TGTGCCAGCACCGGGACAGGTTCCTACAATGAGCAGTTCTTC	CASTGTGSYNEQFF
.	.	TRBJ2-7	TRBV7-8	TGTGCCAGCAGCTGGGGCTGGGAGCAGTACTTC	CASSWGWEQYF